This is a list of T cell receptor beta chains from one sample in a study of T-cell memory formation after mild COVID-19. One entry per CDR3 protein, called by TCRdb with MiXCR from the 5' RACE reads. The table includes some 150,000 distinct CDR3 sequences, around 15% detected once. Material for sequencing was PBMCs or a T cell subset sorted from them (not recorded which). The receptor set was obtained from an adult woman who had mild COVID-19 (a few samples of this study predate the infection). Cell type and time point are not known. The CDR3 runs from the conserved cysteine through the conserved F or W. D genes are given only for firm matches. The size field is filled for only some rows; it gives once, few, many or a size class.

many	TRBV6-5	.	TRBJ2-1	CASSYSANEQFF	TGTGCCAGCAGTTACTCGGCTAATGAGCAGTTCTTC
few	TRBV9	.	TRBJ1-6	CASSDPLGDDSPLHF	TGTGCCAGCAGCGATCCATTGGGCGACGATTCACCCCTCCACTTT
.	TRBV24-1	.	TRBJ1-2	CATSDLNAGSYGYTF	TGTGCCACCAGTGATTTGAACGCCGGGTCATATGGCTACACCTTC
.	TRBV13	TRBD1	TRBJ1-1	CASSSGTGGNTEAFF	TGTGCCAGCAGCTCAGGGACAGGAGGGAACACTGAAGCTTTCTTT
.	TRBV29-1	TRBD2	TRBJ2-1	CSVFSGGSPYNEQFF	TGCAGCGTTTTTAGCGGGGGCTCTCCCTACAATGAGCAGTTCTTC
many	TRBV13	.	TRBJ2-3	CASSVSVTDTQYF	TGTGCCAGCAGCGTAAGCGTCACAGATACGCAGTATTTT
.	TRBV7-9	.	TRBJ2-1	CASTELGEQFF	TGTGCCAGCACTGAGTTAGGTGAGCAGTTCTTC
many	TRBV4-3	TRBD1	TRBJ2-7	CASSQGQGLYEQYF	TGCGCCAGCAGCCAAGGACAGGGTCTCTACGAGCAGTACTTC
many	TRBV4-1	.	TRBJ2-7	CASSQEPGILSYEQYF	TGCGCCAGCAGCCAAGAACCCGGGATCCTTTCCTACGAGCAGTACTTC
.	TRBV7-3	.	TRBJ1-1	CASSFKNTEAFF	TGTGCCAGCAGCTTCAAGAACACTGAAGCTTTCTTT
.	TRBV6-1	TRBD2	TRBJ2-5	CASSALAGGQETQYF	TGTGCCAGCAGTGCCCTGGCGGGGGGGCAAGAGACCCAGTACTTC
few	TRBV5-6	.	TRBJ2-7	CASSLGTVVTYEQYF	TGTGCCAGCAGCTTGGGGACAGTGGTTACCTACGAGCAGTACTTC
.	TRBV4-2	.	TRBJ1-2	CASSHRQEGYGYTF	TGTGCCAGCAGCCACCGACAGGAAGGGTATGGCTACACCTTC
many	TRBV9	.	TRBJ2-1	CASSPRDSPPEQFF	TGTGCCAGCAGCCCCCGGGACTCCCCGCCTGAGCAGTTCTTC
medium-sized	TRBV12-3/TRBV12-4	.	TRBJ2-7	CASSPFPQEGEQYF	TGTGCCAGCAGCCCCTTTCCCCAGGAGGGCGAGCAGTACTTC
.	TRBV6-5	.	TRBJ2-1	CASRTGGVYNEQFF	TGTGCCAGCAGGACCGGCGGAGTGTACAATGAGCAGTTCTTC
few	TRBV6-6	TRBD1	TRBJ1-1	CASSKPRQGNTEAFF	TGTGCCAGCAGTAAGCCGCGACAGGGTAACACTGAAGCTTTCTTT
few	TRBV4-2	.	TRBJ2-7	CASSQDPGEPGTYEQYF	TGTGCCAGCAGCCAAGATCCCGGCGAACCTGGGACCTACGAGCAGTACTTC
.	TRBV6-1	.	TRBJ1-1	CASSGIGTSNTEAFF	TGTGCCAGCAGTGGAATAGGGACCTCGAACACTGAAGCTTTCTTT
.	TRBV27	TRBD1	TRBJ1-2	CASGAGGGHGYTF	TGTGCCAGCGGGGCAGGGGGTGGGCATGGCTACACCTTC
.	TRBV7-9	TRBD2	TRBJ2-3	CASSSLDRGGADTQYF	TGTGCCAGCAGCTCTCTGGATCGGGGGGGGGCAGATACGCAGTATTTT
few	TRBV7-6	TRBD1	TRBJ2-3	CASSLRGQSRDTQYF	TGTGCCAGCAGCTTAAGGGGACAGAGTAGAGATACGCAGTATTTT
.	TRBV7-2	.	TRBJ1-1	CASRPALNTEAFF	TGTGCCAGCCGCCCGGCCCTGAACACTGAAGCTTTCTTT
.	TRBV3-1	.	TRBJ2-2	CASSHDSNTGELFF	TGTGCCAGCAGCCACGATTCGAACACCGGGGAGCTGTTTTTT
few	TRBV15	.	TRBJ2-7	CATSRELTYEQYF	TGTGCCACCAGCAGAGAACTCACCTACGAGCAGTACTTC
.	TRBV6-2/TRBV6-3	.	TRBJ2-7	CASGPPRETYEQYF	TGTGCCAGCGGCCCTCCGAGGGAAACCTACGAGCAGTACTTC
.	TRBV24-1	TRBD1	TRBJ1-2	CATSDPRGRFGYTF	TGTGCCACCAGTGACCCCAGGGGGCGATTTGGCTACACCTTC
.	TRBV7-9	TRBD2	TRBJ2-7	CASSPNTAGARHEQYF	TGTGCCAGCAGCCCCAACACAGCGGGAGCGCGTCACGAGCAGTACTTC
many	TRBV12-3/TRBV12-4	.	TRBJ1-1	CASSAPAGRMNTEAFF	TGTGCCAGCAGTGCCCCGGCGGGAAGGATGAACACTGAAGCTTTCTTT
few	TRBV7-9	.	TRBJ2-7	CASSYPSGYEQYF	TGTGCCAGCAGTTACCCCTCGGGTTACGAGCAGTACTTC
.	TRBV12-3/TRBV12-4	.	TRBJ1-2	CASSLWGAGYTF	TGTGCCAGCAGTTTGTGGGGGGCCGGCTACACCTTC
.	TRBV5-6	.	TRBJ2-5	CASSLELGKETQYF	TGTGCCAGCAGCTTGGAATTGGGGAAGGAGACCCAGTACTTC
.	TRBV13	.	TRBJ2-1	CASSIIGDWHEQFF	TGTGCCAGCAGCATAATAGGGGATTGGCATGAGCAGTTCTTC
few	TRBV23-1	TRBD1	TRBJ2-1	CASSQEGTDNYNEQFF	TGCGCCAGCAGTCAAGAGGGGACAGATAACTACAATGAGCAGTTCTTC
many	TRBV4-2	.	TRBJ2-3	CASSPGTGDTDTQYF	TGTGCCAGCAGCCCCGGGACTGGAGACACAGATACGCAGTATTTT
many	TRBV30	.	TRBJ1-5	CAWSVGRNQPQHF	TGTGCCTGGAGTGTGGGCAGGAATCAGCCCCAGCATTTT